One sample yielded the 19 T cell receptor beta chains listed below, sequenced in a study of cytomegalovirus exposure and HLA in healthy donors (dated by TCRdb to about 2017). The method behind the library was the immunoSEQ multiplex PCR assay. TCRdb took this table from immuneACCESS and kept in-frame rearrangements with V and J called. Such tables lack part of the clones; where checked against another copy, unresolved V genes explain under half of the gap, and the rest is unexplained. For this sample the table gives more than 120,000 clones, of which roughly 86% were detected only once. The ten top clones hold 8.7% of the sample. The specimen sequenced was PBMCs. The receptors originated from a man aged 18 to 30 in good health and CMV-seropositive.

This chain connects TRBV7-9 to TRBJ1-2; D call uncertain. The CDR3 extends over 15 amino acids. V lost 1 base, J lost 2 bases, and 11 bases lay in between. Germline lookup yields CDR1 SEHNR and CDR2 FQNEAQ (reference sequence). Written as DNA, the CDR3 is TGTGCCAGCAGCTTAGTCGTCTCAGCGAACTATGGCTACACCTTC. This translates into CASSLVVSANYGYTF.

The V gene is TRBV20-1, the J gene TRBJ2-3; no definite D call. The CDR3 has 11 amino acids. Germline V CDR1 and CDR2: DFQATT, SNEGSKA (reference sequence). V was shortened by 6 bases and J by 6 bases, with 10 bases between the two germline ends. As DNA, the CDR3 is TGCAGTGCCCACTACCTGGATACGCAGTATTTT. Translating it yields CSAHYLDTQYF.

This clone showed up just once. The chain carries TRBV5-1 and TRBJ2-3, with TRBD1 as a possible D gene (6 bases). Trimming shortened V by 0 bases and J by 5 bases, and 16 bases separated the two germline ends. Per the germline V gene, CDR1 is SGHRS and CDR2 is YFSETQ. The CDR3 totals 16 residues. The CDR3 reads CASSLDNRVKKDTQYF. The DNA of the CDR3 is TGCGCCAGCAGCTTGGACAACAGGGTAAAGAAAGATACGCAGTATTTT.

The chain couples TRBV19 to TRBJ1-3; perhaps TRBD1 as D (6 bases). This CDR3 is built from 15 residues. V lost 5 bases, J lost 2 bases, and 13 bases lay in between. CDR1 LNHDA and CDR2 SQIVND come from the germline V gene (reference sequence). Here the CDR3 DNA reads TGTGCCAGTAGTGCCCGACAGGCGACTGGAAACACCATATATTTT. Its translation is CASSARQATGNTIYF.

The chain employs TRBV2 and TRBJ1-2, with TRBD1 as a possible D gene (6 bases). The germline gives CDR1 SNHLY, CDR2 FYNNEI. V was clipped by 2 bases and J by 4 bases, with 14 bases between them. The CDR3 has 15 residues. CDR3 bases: TGTGCCAGCAGTGAAAGGGGCAGGGGTAGCTATGGCTACACCTTC. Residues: CASSERGRGSYGYTF. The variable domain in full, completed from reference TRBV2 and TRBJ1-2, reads EPEVTQTPSHQVTQMGQEVILRCVPISNHLYFYWYRQILGQKVEFLVSFYNNEISEKSEIFDDQFSVERPDGSNFTLKIRSTKLEDSAMYFCASSERGRGSYGYTFGSGTRLTVV.

The CDR3: CASLPARDSSTEAFF. CDR3 in DNA: TGTGCCAGCCTGCCAGCCCGGGACAGCTCCACTGAAGCTTTCTTT. This sequence joins TRBV13 and TRBJ1-1, with TRBD1 identical over 7 bases. The CDR3 extends over 15 amino acids. CDR1 is PRHDT and CDR2 is FYEKMQ in the germline V gene (reference sequence). V was clipped by 8 bases and J by 4 bases; unmatched bases: 13.

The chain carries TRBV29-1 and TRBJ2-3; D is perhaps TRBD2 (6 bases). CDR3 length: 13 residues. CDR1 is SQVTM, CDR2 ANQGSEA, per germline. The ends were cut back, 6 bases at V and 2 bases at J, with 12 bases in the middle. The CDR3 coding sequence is TGCAGCGTCCTTAGCGGTTCCACAGATACGCAGTATTTT. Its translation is CSVLSGSTDTQYF.

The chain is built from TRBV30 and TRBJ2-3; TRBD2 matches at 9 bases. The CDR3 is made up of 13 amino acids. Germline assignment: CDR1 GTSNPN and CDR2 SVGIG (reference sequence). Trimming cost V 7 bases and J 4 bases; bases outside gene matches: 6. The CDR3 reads CASLAGVADTQYF. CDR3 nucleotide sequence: TGTGCCTCATTAGCGGGAGTGGCAGATACGCAGTATTTT.

CDR3 sequence (DNA): TGTGCCAGCAGCCGTAGGACAGGGGGCTATCAGCCCCAGCATTTT. Its protein is CASSRRTGGYQPQHF. The rearrangement uses TRBV28 and TRBJ1-5, with 11 bases that match TRBD1. This CDR3 is built from 15 residues. V lost 6 bases, J lost 5 bases, and 6 bases stayed unmatched. Germline CDR1 reads MDHEN; CDR2 reads SYDVKM.

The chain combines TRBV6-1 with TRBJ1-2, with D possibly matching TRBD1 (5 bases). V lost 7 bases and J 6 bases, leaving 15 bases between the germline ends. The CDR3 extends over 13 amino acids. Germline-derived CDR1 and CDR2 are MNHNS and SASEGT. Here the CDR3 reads CASTPNGGDGYTF. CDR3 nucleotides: TGTGCCAGCACCCCAAACGGGGGGGATGGCTACACCTTC.

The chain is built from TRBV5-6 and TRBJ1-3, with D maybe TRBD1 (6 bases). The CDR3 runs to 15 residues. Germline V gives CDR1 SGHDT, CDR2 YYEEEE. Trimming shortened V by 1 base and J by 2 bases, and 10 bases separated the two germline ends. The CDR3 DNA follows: TGTGCCAGCAGCTTGTTGTCAGGGGCTGGAAACACCATATATTTT. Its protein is CASSLLSGAGNTIYF.

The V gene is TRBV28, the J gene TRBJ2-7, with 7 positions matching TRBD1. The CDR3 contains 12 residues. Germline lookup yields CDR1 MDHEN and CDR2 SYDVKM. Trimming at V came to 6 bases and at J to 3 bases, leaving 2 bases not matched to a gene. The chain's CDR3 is CASRRDSYEQYF. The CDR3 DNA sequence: TGTGCCAGCAGACGGGACAGCTACGAGCAGTACTTC.

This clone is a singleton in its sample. CDR3 DNA sequence: TGTGCCATCCGGAGGGTCTTCGCAGATACGCAGTATTTT. Amino acid sequence: CAIRRVFADTQYF. This rearrangement joins TRBV27 to TRBJ2-3; possibly TRBD2 for D (6 bases). The CDR3 has 13 residues. With 10 bases removed from V and 4 bases from J, the gap between germline ends came to 15 bases. The V gene's germline CDR1 is MNHEY and CDR2 SMNVEV (reference sequence).

DNA of the CDR3: TGTGCCAGCAGTTACGGGGCAGGGGGTTCCTACGAGCAGTACTTC. Its protein is CASSYGAGGSYEQYF. The chain carries TRBV6-5 and TRBJ2-7; 7 bases fit TRBD1. The V segment lost 2 bases and the J segment 1 base; nucleotides outside the gene matches: 5. The CDR3 is 15 amino acids. The germline CDR1 and CDR2 sequences are MNHEY and SVGAGI.

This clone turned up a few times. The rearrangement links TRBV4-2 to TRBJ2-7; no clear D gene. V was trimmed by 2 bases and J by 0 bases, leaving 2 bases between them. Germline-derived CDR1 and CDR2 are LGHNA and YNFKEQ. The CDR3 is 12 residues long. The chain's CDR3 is CASSQLSYEQYF. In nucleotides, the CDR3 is TGTGCCAGCAGCCAACTCTCCTACGAGCAGTACTTC.

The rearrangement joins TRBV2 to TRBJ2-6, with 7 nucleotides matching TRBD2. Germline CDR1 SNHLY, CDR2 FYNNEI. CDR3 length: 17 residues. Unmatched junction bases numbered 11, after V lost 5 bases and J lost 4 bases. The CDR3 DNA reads TGTGCCAGCAGTCCTCGGGAGGCCCCAGGGGGGGCCAACGTCCTGACTTTC. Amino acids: CASSPREAPGGANVLTF.

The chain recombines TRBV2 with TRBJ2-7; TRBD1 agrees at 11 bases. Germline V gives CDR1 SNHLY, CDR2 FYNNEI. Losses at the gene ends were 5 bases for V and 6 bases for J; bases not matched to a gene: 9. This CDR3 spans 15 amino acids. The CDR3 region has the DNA TGTGCCAGCAGTTCCAGGGGACAGGGGGTGAGCGAGCAGTACTTC. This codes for CASSSRGQGVSEQYF.

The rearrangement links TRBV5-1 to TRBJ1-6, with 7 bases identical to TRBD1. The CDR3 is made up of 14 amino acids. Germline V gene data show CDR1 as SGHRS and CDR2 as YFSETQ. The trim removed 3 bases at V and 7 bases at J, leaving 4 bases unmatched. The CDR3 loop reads CASSSGQTNSPLHF. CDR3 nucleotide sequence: TGCGCCAGCAGCTCGGGACAGACCAATTCACCCCTCCACTTT.

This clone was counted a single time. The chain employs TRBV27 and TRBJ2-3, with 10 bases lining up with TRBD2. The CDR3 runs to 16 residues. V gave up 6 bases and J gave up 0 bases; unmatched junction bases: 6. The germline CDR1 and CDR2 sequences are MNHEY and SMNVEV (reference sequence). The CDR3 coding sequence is TGTGCCAGCAGCAAAGCGGGGGGGACAAGCACAGATACGCAGTATTTT. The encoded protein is CASSKAGGTSTDTQYF.